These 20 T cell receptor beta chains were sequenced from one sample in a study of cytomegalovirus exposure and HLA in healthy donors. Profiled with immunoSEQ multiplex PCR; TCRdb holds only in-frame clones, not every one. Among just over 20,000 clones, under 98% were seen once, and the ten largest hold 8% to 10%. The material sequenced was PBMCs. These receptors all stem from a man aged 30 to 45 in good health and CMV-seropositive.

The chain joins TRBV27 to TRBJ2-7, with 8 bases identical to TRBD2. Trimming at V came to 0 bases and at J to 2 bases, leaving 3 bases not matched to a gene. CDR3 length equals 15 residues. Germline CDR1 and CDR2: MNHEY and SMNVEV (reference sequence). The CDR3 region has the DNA TGTGCCAGCAGTTTATCTAGCGGGAAGACCTACGAGCAGTACTTC. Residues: CASSLSSGKTYEQYF.

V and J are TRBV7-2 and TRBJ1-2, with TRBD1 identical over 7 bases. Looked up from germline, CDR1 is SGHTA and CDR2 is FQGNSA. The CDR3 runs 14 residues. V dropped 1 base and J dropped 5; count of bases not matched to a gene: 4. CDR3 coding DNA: TGTGCCAGCAGCTTAGAGGGGGCCCCTTATGGCTACACCTTC. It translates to CASSLEGAPYGYTF.

The CDR3 loop is CATSRDRAGRTDTQYF. The CDR3 DNA reads TGTGCCACCAGCAGAGATAGGGCGGGAAGGACAGATACGCAGTATTTT. The chain has TRBV15 and TRBJ2-3, with D maybe TRBD2 (6 bases). Looked up from germline, CDR1 is LNHNV and CDR2 is YYDKDF (reference sequence). The CDR3 has 16 residues. Trimming cost V 0 bases and J 3 bases, with 13 bases left between them.

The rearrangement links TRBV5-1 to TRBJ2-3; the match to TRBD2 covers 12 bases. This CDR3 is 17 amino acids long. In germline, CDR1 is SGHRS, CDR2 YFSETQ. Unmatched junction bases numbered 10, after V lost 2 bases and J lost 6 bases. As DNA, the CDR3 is TGCGCCAGCAGCTTTAGCAGGACTAGCGGGATGGGTGATACGCAGTATTTT. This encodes CASSFSRTSGMGDTQYF.

The CDR3 sequence is CASSKGTAQETQYF. Written as DNA, the CDR3 is TGTGCCAGCAGTAAAGGGACAGCCCAAGAGACCCAGTACTTC. This chain joins TRBV6-1 and TRBJ2-5; 7 bases align to TRBD1. This CDR3 region has 14 residues. Germline-derived CDR1 and CDR2 are MNHNS and SASEGT. Unmatched junction bases numbered 4, after V lost 5 bases and J lost 1 base.

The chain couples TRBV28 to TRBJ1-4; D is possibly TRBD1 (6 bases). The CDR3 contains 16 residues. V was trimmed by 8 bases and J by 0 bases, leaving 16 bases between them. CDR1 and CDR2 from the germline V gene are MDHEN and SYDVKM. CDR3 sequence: CASRSGGLATNEKLFF. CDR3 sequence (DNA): TGTGCCAGCCGATCGGGGGGCCTGGCAACTAATGAAAAACTGTTTTTT.

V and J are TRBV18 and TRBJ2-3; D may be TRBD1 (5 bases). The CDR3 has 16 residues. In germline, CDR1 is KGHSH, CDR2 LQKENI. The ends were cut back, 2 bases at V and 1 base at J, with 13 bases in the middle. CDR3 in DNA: TGTGCCAGCTCACCAACAGGTTCGGCCCGCACAGATACGCAGTATTTT. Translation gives CASSPTGSARTDTQYF.

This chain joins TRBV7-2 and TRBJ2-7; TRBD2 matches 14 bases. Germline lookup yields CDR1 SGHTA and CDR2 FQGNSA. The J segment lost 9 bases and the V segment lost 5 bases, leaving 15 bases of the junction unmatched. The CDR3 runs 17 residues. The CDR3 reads CASSPGLAGGQAVVQYF. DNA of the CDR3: TGTGCCAGCAGCCCCGGACTAGCGGGAGGTCAGGCGGTAGTGCAGTACTTC.

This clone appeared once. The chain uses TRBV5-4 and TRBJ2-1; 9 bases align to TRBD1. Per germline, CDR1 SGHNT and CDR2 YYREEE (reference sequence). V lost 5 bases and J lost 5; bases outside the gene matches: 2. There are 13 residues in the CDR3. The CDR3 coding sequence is TGTGCCAGCAGACGGACAGGGGACAATGAGCAGTTCTTC. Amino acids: CASRRTGDNEQFF.

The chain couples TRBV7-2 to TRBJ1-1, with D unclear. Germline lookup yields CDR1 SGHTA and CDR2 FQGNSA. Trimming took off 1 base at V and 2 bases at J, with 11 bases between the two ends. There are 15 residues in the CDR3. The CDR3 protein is CASSLGFGGNTEAFF. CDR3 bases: TGTGCCAGCAGCTTAGGGTTCGGAGGAAACACTGAAGCTTTCTTT.

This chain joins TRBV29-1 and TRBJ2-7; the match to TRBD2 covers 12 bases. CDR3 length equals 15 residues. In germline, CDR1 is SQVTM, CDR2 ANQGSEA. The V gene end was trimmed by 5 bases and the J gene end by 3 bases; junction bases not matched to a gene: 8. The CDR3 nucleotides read TGCAGCGTTCTATCCCCGACTAGCGGGAGCTACGAGCAGTACTTC. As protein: CSVLSPTSGSYEQYF.

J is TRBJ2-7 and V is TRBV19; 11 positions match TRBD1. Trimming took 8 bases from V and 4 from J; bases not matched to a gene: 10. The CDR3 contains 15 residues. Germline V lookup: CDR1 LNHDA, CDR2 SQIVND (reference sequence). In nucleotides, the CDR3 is TGTGCCAGTCGGCCCCGGGACAGGGGGTGGTACGAGCAGTACTTC. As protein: CASRPRDRGWYEQYF.

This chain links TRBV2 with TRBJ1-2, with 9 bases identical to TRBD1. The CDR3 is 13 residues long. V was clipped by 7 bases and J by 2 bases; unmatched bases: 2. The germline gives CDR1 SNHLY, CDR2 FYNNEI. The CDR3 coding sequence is TGTGCCAGCACTGACAGGGGGAACTATGGCTACACCTTC. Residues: CASTDRGNYGYTF.

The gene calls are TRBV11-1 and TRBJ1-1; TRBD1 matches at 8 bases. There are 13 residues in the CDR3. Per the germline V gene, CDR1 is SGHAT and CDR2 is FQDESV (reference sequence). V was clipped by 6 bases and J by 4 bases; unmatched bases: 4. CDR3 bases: TGTGCCAGCAGAAGACAGGGGACCACTGAAGCTTTCTTT. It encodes CASRRQGTTEAFF.

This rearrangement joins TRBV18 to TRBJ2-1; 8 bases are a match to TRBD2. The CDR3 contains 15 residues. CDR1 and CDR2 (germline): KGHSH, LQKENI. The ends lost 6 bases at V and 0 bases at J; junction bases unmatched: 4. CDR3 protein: CASSDGGDSYNEQFF. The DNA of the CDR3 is TGTGCCAGCTCGGACGGGGGGGACTCCTACAATGAGCAGTTCTTC.

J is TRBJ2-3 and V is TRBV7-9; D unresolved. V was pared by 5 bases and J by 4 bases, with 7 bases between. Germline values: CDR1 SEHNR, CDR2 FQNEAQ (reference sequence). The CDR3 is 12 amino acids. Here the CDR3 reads CASSRSPDTQYF. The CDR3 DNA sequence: TGTGCCAGCAGCAGGAGCCCAGATACGCAGTATTTT.

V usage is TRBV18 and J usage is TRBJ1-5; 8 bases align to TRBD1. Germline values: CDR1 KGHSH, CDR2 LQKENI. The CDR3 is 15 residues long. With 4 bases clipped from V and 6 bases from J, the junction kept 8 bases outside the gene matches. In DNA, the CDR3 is TGTGCCAGCTCACTCGACCGGGACAGGAGTCAGCCCCAGCATTTT. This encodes CASSLDRDRSQPQHF.

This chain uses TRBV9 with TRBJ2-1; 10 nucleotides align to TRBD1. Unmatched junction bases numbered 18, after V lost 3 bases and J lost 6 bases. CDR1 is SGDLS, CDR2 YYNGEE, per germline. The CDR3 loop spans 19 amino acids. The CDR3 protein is CASSARRQGANLLANEQFF. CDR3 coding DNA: TGTGCCAGCAGCGCCAGGAGACAGGGGGCGAATTTGTTGGCCAATGAGCAGTTCTTC.

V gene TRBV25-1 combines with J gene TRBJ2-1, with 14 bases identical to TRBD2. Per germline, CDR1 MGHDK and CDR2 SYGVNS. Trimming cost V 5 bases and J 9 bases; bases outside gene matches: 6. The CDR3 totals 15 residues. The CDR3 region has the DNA TGTGCCAGCAGTAGACTAGCGGGAGGGCCTGTTGAGCAGTTCTTC. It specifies CASSRLAGGPVEQFF.

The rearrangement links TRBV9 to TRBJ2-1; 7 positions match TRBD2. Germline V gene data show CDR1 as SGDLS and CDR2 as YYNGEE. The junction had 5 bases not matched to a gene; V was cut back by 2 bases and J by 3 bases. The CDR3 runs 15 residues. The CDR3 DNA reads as TGTGCCAGCAGCGTTAGGCTAGCGGACTACAATGAGCAGTTCTTC. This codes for CASSVRLADYNEQFF.